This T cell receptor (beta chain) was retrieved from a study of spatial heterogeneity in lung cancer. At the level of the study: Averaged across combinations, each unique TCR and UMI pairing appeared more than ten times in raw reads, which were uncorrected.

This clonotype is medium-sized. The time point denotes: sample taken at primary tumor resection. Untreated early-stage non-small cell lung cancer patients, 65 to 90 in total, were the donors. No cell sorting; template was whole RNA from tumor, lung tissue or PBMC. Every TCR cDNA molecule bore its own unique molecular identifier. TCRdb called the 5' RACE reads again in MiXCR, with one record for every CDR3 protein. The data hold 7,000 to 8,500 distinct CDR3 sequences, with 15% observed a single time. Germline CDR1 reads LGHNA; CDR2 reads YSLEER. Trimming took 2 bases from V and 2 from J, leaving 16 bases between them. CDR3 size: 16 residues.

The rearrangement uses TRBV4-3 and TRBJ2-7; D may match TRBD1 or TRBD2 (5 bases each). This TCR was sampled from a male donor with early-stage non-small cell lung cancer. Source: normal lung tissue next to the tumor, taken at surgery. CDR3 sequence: CASSQLTGMTAYEQYF. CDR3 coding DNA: TGCGCCAGCAGCCAACTCACGGGGATGACAGCCTACGAGCAGTACTTC.